This T cell receptor beta chain is drawn from a study of shared clonotypes between healthy human individuals. Replicate PCRs for unsorted PBMC used approximately 300 ng DNA (around 30,000 T cell genomes). Here immunoSEQ multiplex PCR was the method, and the copy in TCRdb shows in-frame clones only, minus some. The sample has about half a million clones, more than 75% seen once; the top ten hold 12%. Tens of millions of PBMCs supplied genomic DNA for unsorted samples. Deletions cut 4 bases from V and 5 bases from J, with 11 bases between. The V gene's germline CDR1 is SGHVS and CDR2 FQNEAQ. This CDR3 is built from 13 residues.

The source material was PBMCs. The V call is TRBV7-8, the J call TRBJ2-5; no firm D call. This TCR was recovered from a woman between 40 and 50 years old in good health. Some clones in this sample may be carry-over from other donors' samples. The CDR3 bases are TGTGCCAGCAGCTCAAGTCCCCGGGAGACCCAGTACTTC. Amino acid sequence: CASSSSPRETQYF.